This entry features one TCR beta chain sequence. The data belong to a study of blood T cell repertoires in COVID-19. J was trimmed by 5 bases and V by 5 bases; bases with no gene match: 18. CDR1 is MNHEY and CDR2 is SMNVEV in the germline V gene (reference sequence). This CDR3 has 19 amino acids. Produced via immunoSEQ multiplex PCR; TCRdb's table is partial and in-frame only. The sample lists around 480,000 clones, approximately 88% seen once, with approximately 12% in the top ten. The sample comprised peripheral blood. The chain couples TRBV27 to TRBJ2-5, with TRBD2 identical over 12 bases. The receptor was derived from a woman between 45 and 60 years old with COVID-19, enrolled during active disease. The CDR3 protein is CASSPPPRASGGAGETQYF. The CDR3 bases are TGTGCCAGCAGTCCTCCCCCCCGGGCTAGCGGGGGGGCGGGGGAGACCCAGTACTTC.